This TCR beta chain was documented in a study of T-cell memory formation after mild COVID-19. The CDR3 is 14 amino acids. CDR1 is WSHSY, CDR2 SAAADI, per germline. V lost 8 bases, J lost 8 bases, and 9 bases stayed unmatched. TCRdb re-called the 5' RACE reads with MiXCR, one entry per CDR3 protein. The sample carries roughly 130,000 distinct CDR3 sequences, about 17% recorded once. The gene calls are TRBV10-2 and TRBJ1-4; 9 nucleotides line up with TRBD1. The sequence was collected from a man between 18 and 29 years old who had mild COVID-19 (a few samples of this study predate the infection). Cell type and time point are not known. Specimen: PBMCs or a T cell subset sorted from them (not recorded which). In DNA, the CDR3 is TGCGCCAGCCGGAGGACAGGGGAGGGGGAAAAACTGTTTTTT. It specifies CASRRTGEGEKLFF.